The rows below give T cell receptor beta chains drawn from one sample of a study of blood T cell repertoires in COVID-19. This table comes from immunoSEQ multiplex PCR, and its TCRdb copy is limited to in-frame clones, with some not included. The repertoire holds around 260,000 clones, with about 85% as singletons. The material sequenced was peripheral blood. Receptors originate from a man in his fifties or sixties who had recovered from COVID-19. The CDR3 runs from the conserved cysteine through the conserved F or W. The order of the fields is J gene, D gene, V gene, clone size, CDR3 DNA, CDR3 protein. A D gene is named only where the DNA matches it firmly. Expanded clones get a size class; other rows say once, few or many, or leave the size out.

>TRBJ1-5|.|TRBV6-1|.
TGTGCCAGCAGTGATATTGGGGCAGTCCTGGAGCATTTT
CASSDIGAVLEHF
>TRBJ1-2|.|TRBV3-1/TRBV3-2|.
TGTGCCAGCAGCCCCCGGGGGTTTCGAGGCTACACCTTC
CASSPRGFRGYTF
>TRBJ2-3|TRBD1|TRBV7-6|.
TGTGCCAGCAGCTTCGGGACAGGAGGCAGCACAGATACGCAGTATTTT
CASSFGTGGSTDTQYF
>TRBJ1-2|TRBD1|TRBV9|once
TGTGCCAGCAGCGAGGGGGCGAGGTCGAGCTATGGCTACACCTTC
CASSEGARSSYGYTF
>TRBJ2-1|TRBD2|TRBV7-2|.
TGTGCCAGCAGCTTAGCGGGACTAGCGGGGGGGTTCAATGAGCAGTTCTTC
CASSLAGLAGGFNEQFF
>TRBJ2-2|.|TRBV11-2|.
TGTGCCAGCAGCCCGAACCTATTGAACACCGGGGAGCTGTTTTTT
CASSPNLLNTGELFF
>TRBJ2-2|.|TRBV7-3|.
TGTGCCAGCCGGGGTACCGGGGAGCTGTTTTTT
CASRGTGELFF
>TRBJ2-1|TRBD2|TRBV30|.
TGTGCCGGCCTCAGCGGGGGTGGATGGAATGAGCAGTTCTTC
CAGLSGGGWNEQFF
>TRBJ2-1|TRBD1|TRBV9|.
TGTGCCAGCAGCGTGTGGACAGGGAGCTCCTACAATGAGCAGTTCTTC
CASSVWTGSSYNEQFF
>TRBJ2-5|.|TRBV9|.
TGTGCCAGCAGCGTAGAGGCTAGCAGAGCAGAGACCCAGTACTTC
CASSVEASRAETQYF
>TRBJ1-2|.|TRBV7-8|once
TGTGCCAGCAGCTACTATCCAAACAGGGATAACTATGGCTACACCTTC
CASSYYPNRDNYGYTF
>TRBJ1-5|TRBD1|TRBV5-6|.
TGTGCCAGCAGCTTTTCTGGACAGGCGGGATTGAAGCCCCAGCATTTT
CASSFSGQAGLKPQHF
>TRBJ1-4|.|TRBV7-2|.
TGTGCCAGCAGCTTAGCGCTCTGGCAGGTGGAGAGAGGGCGAGAAAAACTGTTTTTT
CASSLALWQVERGREKLFF
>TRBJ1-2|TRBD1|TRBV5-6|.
TGTGCCAGCAGCCTTATTCGGACAGGAGTACATGGCTACACCTTC
CASSLIRTGVHGYTF
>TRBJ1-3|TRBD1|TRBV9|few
TGTGCCAGCAGCAAGGGACAGGTTGGAAACACCATATATTTT
CASSKGQVGNTIYF
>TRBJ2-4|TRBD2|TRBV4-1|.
TGCGCCAGCAGCCAAGATGAGGCAGCCGCGGGGGTCGAAAACATTCAGTACTTC
CASSQDEAAAGVENIQYF
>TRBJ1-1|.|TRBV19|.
TGTGCCAGTAGTATCGGGGCAGGGACTGTGGCTTTCTTT
CASSIGAGTVAFF
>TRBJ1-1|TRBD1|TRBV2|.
TGTGCCAGCAGGACAGGGTATGAAGCTTTCTTT
CASRTGYEAFF
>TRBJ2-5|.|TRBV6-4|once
TGTGCCAGCAGTGACCGGGGGACGGACCAAGAGACCCAGTACTTC
CASSDRGTDQETQYF
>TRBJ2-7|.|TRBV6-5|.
TGTGCCAGCAGTTATAAAACACAGGGTTTCCACGAGCAGTACTTC
CASSYKTQGFHEQYF
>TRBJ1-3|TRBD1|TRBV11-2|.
TGTGCCAGCAGCTTAGTGGGACAGGGGACAAACACCATATATTTT
CASSLVGQGTNTIYF
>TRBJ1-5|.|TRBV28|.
TGTGCCAGCAGTTTACATCCAGGCAGTCAGCATTTT
CASSLHPGSQHF
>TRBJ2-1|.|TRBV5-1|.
TGCGCCAGCAGCTTGGAGGTGCGGGACTCCTACAATGAGCAGTTCTTC
CASSLEVRDSYNEQFF
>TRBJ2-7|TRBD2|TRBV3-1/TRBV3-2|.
TGTGCCAGCAGCCTTAGCGGGGGGGCTTACGAGCAGTACTTC
CASSLSGGAYEQYF
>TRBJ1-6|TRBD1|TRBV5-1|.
TGCGCCAGCAGCTTGACAGGGGGCCGAGATTCACCCCTCCACTTT
CASSLTGGRDSPLHF
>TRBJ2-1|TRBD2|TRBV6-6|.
TGTGCCAGCAGTTACTCGCGGCCTAGCGGGGAATATGAGCAGTTCTTC
CASSYSRPSGEYEQFF
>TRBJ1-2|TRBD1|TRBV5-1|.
TGCGCCAGCAGCTTGGAACAGGGGAAGATTTCGGGCTACACCTTC
CASSLEQGKISGYTF
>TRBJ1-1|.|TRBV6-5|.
TGTGCCAGCAGTTACTCGAACTTAAGGGGGAACACTGAAGCTTTCTTT
CASSYSNLRGNTEAFF
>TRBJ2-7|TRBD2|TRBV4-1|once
TGCGCCAGCAGCCCAGGGAGGGCCGAGCAGTACTTC
CASSPGRAEQYF
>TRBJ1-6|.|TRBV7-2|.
TGTGCCAGCAGCCCAGGGGCCTATAATTCACCCCTCCACTTT
CASSPGAYNSPLHF
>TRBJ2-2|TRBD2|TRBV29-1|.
TGCAGCGCATCAGCGGGGGGGCCAATAAACGGGGAGCTGTTTTTT
CSASAGGPINGELFF
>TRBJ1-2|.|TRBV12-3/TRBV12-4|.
TGTGCCAGCAGACAGGGAGAAGGCTACACCTTC
CASRQGEGYTF
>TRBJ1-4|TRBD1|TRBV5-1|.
TGCGCCAGCAGCTGGGGACAGGGCGAAGAAAAACTGTTTTTT
CASSWGQGEEKLFF
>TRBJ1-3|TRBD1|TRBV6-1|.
TGTGCCAGCAGTGAACCGGACAGGGATGGAAACACCATATATTTT
CASSEPDRDGNTIYF
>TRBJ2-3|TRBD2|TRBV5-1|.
TGCGCCAGCAGGATAGGACTAGCACCTAGCACAGATACGCAGTATTTT
CASRIGLAPSTDTQYF
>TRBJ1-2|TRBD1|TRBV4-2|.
TGTGCCAGCAGCCAAGAAGCAGACAGGGGGCATAACTATGGCTACACCTTC
CASSQEADRGHNYGYTF
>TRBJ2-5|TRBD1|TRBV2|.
TGTGCCAGCAGCAGGGACAGGGCAAACCAAGAGACCCAGTACTTC
CASSRDRANQETQYF
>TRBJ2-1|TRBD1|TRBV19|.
TGTGCCAGTAGTGCCGACCGGGACAGGACCTACAATGAGCAGTTCTTC
CASSADRDRTYNEQFF
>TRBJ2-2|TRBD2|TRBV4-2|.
TGTGCCAGCAGCAGACGACTAGCGGGGGGCCAGAACACCGGGGAGCTGTTTTTT
CASSRRLAGGQNTGELFF
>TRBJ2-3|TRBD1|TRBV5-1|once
TGCGCCAGCAGCCTATCGACAGGGGGAGATACGCAGTATTTT
CASSLSTGGDTQYF
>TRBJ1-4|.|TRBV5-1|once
TGCGCCAGCGCCTCGGGGCAGGGGAATGAAAAACTGTTTTTT
CASASGQGNEKLFF
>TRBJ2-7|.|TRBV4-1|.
TGCGCCAGCAGCCAAGTTAGCGGATACTACGAGCAGTACTTC
CASSQVSGYYEQYF